This entry lists 11 T cell receptor beta chains sequenced from one sample in a study of cytomegalovirus exposure and HLA in healthy donors. It was with 60 Vbeta and 13 Jbeta primers that the PCR ran. Repertoires were generated with immunoSEQ multiplex PCR, while TCRdb's copy carries only in-frame clones and drops some. The data include 60,000 to 65,000 clones; the top ten clones carry 3.5% to 4%. Sequenced input: PBMCs. The source is a woman aged 18-30 years in good health and CMV-seronegative.

The rearrangement joins TRBV9 to TRBJ2-3, with D maybe TRBD2 (7 bases). The germline V and J ends were trimmed by 0 bases and 0 bases, with 17 bases remaining between them. Germline CDR1 SGDLS, CDR2 YYNGEE. The CDR3 is 18 amino acids. The CDR3 reads CASSVGMRGGRSTDTQYF. In DNA, the CDR3 is TGTGCCAGCAGCGTAGGGATGAGGGGGGGGAGGAGCACAGATACGCAGTATTTT.

The chain combines TRBV11-2 with TRBJ2-7; 7 bases map to TRBD2. Per germline, CDR1 SGHAT and CDR2 FQNNGV. This CDR3 has 15 amino acids. Trimming took 5 bases from V and 3 from J; bases not matched to a gene: 10. DNA of the CDR3: TGTGCCAGCAGCCCACTAGCTAGCGGAGACTACGAGCAGTACTTC. Translation: CASSPLASGDYEQYF.

The chain links TRBV10-3 to TRBJ1-1; possible D gene TRBD1, 6 bases. From germline, CDR1 is ENHRY and CDR2 SYGVKD. Deletions cut 6 bases from V and 5 bases from J, with 16 bases between. The CDR3 has 14 residues. CDR3 nucleotide sequence: TGTGCCATCAGGTCAGGGGATGGATGGACTGAAGCTTTCTTT. This codes for CAIRSGDGWTEAFF.

The chain employs TRBV9 and TRBJ1-1; the D is unclear. The germline V gene has CDR1 SGDLS and CDR2 YYNGEE. The CDR3 runs 12 residues. V was clipped by 3 bases and J by 5 bases, with 8 bases between them. Written as DNA, the CDR3 is TGTGCCAGCAGCGAGGCCGGGACTGAAGCTTTCTTT. It is translated as CASSEAGTEAFF.

The rearrangement uses TRBV5-4 and TRBJ1-2, with 7 bases aligning to TRBD1. Germline V lookup: CDR1 SGHNT, CDR2 YYREEE (reference sequence). There are 15 residues in the CDR3. Losses at the gene ends were 0 bases for V and 6 bases for J; bases not matched to a gene: 8. CDR3 coding DNA: TGTGCCAGCAGCTTGGGGACAGGACGGGGCAATGGCTACACCTTC. This encodes CASSLGTGRGNGYTF.

The chain recombines TRBV5-1 with TRBJ2-7; 9 bases align to TRBD1. Germline-derived CDR1 and CDR2 are SGHRS and YFSETQ. This CDR3 has 13 residues. Losses at the gene ends were 0 bases for V and 5 bases for J; bases not matched to a gene: 0. The CDR3, as DNA: TGCGCCAGCAGCTTGGGGACAGGGGACGAGCAGTACTTC. It yields the protein CASSLGTGDEQYF.

The CDR3 DNA reads as TGTGCCAGCAGGGAACAGGGCTGGAACTATGGCTACACCTTC. This sequence encodes CASREQGWNYGYTF. The rearrangement links TRBV2 to TRBJ1-2, with D possibly TRBD1 on 6 matching bases. The V gene lost 6 bases and the J gene lost 2 bases, with 13 bases spanning the gap. From germline, CDR1 is SNHLY and CDR2 FYNNEI. The CDR3 runs to 14 residues.

The chain links TRBV7-9 to TRBJ2-7; 7 bases match TRBD1. The CDR3 is made up of 13 amino acids. Trimming at V came to 4 bases and at J to 5 bases, leaving 5 bases not matched to a gene. Looked up from germline, CDR1 is SEHNR and CDR2 is FQNEAQ (reference sequence). The CDR3 bases are TGTGCCAGCAGCTCCGACAGGGCCAACGAGCAGTACTTC. This gives the protein CASSSDRANEQYF.

V and J are TRBV27 and TRBJ1-4; no reliable D call. The CDR3 loop spans 15 amino acids. V was shortened by 3 bases and J by 0 bases, with 8 bases between the two germline ends. CDR1 and CDR2 (germline): MNHEY, SMNVEV (reference sequence). Here the CDR3 DNA reads TGTGCCAGCAGTTTGATTCGGTCAACTAATGAAAAACTGTTTTTT. It encodes CASSLIRSTNEKLFF.

The rearrangement links TRBV4-1 to TRBJ1-4, with TRBD1 matching 7 bases. The germline V gene encodes CDR1 MGHRA and CDR2 YSYEKL. The ends lost 1 base at V and 0 bases at J; junction bases unmatched: 5. The CDR3 totals 17 residues. CDR3 protein: CASSQGQGGPTNEKLFF. CDR3 nucleotides: TGCGCCAGCAGCCAAGGCCAGGGGGGACCAACTAATGAAAAACTGTTTTTT.

The V and J genes are TRBV15 and TRBJ2-1; 11 bases agree with TRBD2. After removal of 5 bases from V and 12 bases from J, the junction contained 15 bases not matched to a gene. The CDR3 contains 16 residues. CDR1 and CDR2 (germline): LNHNV, YYDKDF (reference sequence). CDR3 coding DNA: TGTGCCACCAGCCTCGGGACTAGCGGCGAATCCCGTTTGCAGTTCTTC. It translates to CATSLGTSGESRLQFF.